One and the same sample provided the 28 T cell receptor beta chains below, sequenced in a study of cytomegalovirus exposure and HLA in healthy donors. PCR was performed using 60 Vbeta and 13 Jbeta primers. Measured with immunoSEQ multiplex PCR; TCRdb has only the in-frame clones, and not every one. The sample holds about 140,000 clones, around 80% seen once. The specimen was PBMCs. The receptor set was obtained from a female donor in good health and CMV-seronegative.

The chain has TRBV4-1 and TRBJ1-2, with D unclear. CDR1 MGHRA and CDR2 YSYEKL come from the germline V gene. This CDR3 is 18 amino acids long. The germline V and J ends were trimmed by 0 bases and 0 bases, with 17 bases remaining between them. The CDR3 bases are TGCGCCAGCAGCCAAGATTCTTTCCCGGGAGTAGCTAACTATGGCTACACCTTC. Encoded protein: CASSQDSFPGVANYGYTF.

The chain joins TRBV5-1 to TRBJ2-7, with TRBD1 matching over 9 bases. CDR3 size: 15 residues. Trimming removed 4 bases from V and 1 base from J; junction bases left unmatched: 6. The germline V gene encodes CDR1 SGHRS and CDR2 YFSETQ. CDR3: CASSLGQGPSYEQYF. The CDR3 DNA is TGCGCCAGCAGCCTAGGACAGGGGCCTTCCTACGAGCAGTACTTC.

This CDR3 is CASSQDPDGHSGNTIYF. In nucleotides, the CDR3 is TGCGCCAGCAGCCAAGATCCAGACGGACACTCTGGAAACACCATATATTTT. V and J are TRBV4-3 and TRBJ1-3; D might be TRBD1 (5 bases). The CDR3 totals 17 residues. V lost 0 bases and J lost 0, with 12 bases in between. The germline V gene encodes CDR1 LGHNA and CDR2 YSLEER.

This chain's CDR3 is CASSPGRVGTEAFF. In DNA, the CDR3 is TGTGCCAGCAGCCCCGGGAGGGTTGGCACTGAAGCTTTCTTT. V gene TRBV2 combines with J gene TRBJ1-1, with D unresolved. Trimming took off 6 bases at V and 4 bases at J, with 15 bases between the two ends. CDR1 and CDR2 (germline): SNHLY, FYNNEI. The CDR3 contains 14 residues.

This clone was detected once. The V call is TRBV5-8, the J call TRBJ2-2, with TRBD2 matching 12 bases. The V gene's germline CDR1 is SGHTS and CDR2 YDEGEE. CDR3 length equals 17 residues. V lost 6 bases to trimming and J lost 0 bases; unmatched junction nucleotides: 6. The CDR3 sequence: CASIRLAGAPNTGELFF. CDR3 sequence (DNA): TGTGCCAGCATTCGACTAGCGGGAGCCCCGAACACCGGGGAGCTGTTTTTT.

The genes are TRBV18 and TRBJ2-7, with D perhaps TRBD2 (6 bases). The germline V and J ends were trimmed by 6 bases and 3 bases, with 15 bases remaining between them. CDR3 size: 14 residues. Looked up from germline, CDR1 is KGHSH and CDR2 is LQKENI. The CDR3 DNA reads as TGTGCCAGCTCTCGTTCCGGGGGTTTCTACGAGCAGTACTTC. This sequence encodes CASSRSGGFYEQYF.

In its sample, this clone was seen once. The chain uses TRBV27 and TRBJ2-5; 9 bases are a match to TRBD2. The CDR3 loop spans 15 amino acids. CDR1 is MNHEY and CDR2 is SMNVEV in the germline V gene (reference sequence). Trimming took 8 bases from V and 5 from J; bases not matched to a gene: 12. The CDR3 region is CASSPTGLARETQYF. Written as DNA, the CDR3 is TGTGCCAGCTCTCCTACCGGACTAGCGAGGGAGACCCAGTACTTC.

The V and J genes are TRBV28 and TRBJ1-6; 9 bases fit TRBD1. CDR1 and CDR2 (germline): MDHEN, SYDVKM. This CDR3 spans 15 amino acids. The V and J ends lost 6 bases and 7 bases, in that order; junction bases with no gene match: 7. Here the CDR3 reads CASRSRQGVNSPLHF. CDR3 bases: TGTGCCAGCAGATCTCGACAGGGGGTAAATTCACCCCTCCACTTT.

The chain carries TRBV19 and TRBJ2-5, with a tentative D call TRBD2 (5 bases). The CDR3 is 12 residues long. Deletions cut 5 bases from V and 7 bases from J, with 11 bases between. Germline assignment: CDR1 LNHDA and CDR2 SQIVND (reference sequence). CDR3: CASSLASGTQYF. In nucleotides, the CDR3 is TGTGCCAGTAGTCTAGCCAGCGGGACCCAGTACTTC.

V and J are TRBV29-1 and TRBJ2-1; 8 bases are shared with TRBD2. Germline V gives CDR1 SQVTM, CDR2 ANQGSEA. This CDR3 has 18 amino acids. V was pared by 2 bases and J by 0 bases, with 12 bases of the junction left unmatched. The CDR3 loop is CSVEPPPGAGGSYNEQFF. As DNA, the CDR3 is TGCAGCGTTGAACCGCCCCCGGGGGCGGGGGGCTCCTACAATGAGCAGTTCTTC.

This chain uses TRBV28 with TRBJ2-3, with TRBD2 identical over 7 bases. The germline V gene encodes CDR1 MDHEN and CDR2 SYDVKM. The CDR3 loop spans 16 amino acids. With 7 bases clipped from V and 3 bases from J, the junction kept 13 bases outside the gene matches. The CDR3 reads CASTVVSGVTTDTQYF. CDR3 DNA: TGTGCCAGCACCGTCGTCAGCGGGGTGACAACAGATACGCAGTATTTT. Full variable domain (remainder filled in from reference TRBV28 and TRBJ2-3): DVKVTQSSRYLVKRTGEKVFLECVQDMDHENMFWYRQDPGLGLRLIYFSYDVKMKEKGDIPEGYSVSREKKERFSLILESASTNQTSMYLCASTVVSGVTTDTQYFGPGTRLTVL.

This chain connects TRBV18 to TRBJ2-3; D gene ambiguous. V was clipped by 10 bases and J by 5 bases, with 13 bases between them. The CDR3 runs 12 residues. The germline CDR1 and CDR2 sequences are KGHSH and LQKENI. The CDR3 loop is CATSDLGDTQYF. Written as DNA, the CDR3 is TGTGCCACGTCTGATCTCGGAGATACGCAGTATTTT.

The V and J genes are TRBV7-8 and TRBJ2-5; possibly TRBD1 for D (6 bases). The length of the CDR3 is 12 residues. Deletions cut 10 bases from V and 5 bases from J, with 14 bases between. CDR1 SGHVS and CDR2 FQNEAQ come from the germline V gene. The CDR3 region has the DNA TGTGCCATCAGGGACATCCGGGAGACCCAGTACTTC. Its protein product is CAIRDIRETQYF. Combining the CDR3 with reference TRBV7-8 and TRBJ2-5 gives the whole variable domain GAGVSQSPRYKVAKRGQDVALRCDPISGHVSLFWYQQALGQGPEFLTYFQNEAQLDKSGLPSDRFFAERPEGSVSTLKIQRTQQEDSAVYLCAIRDIRETQYFGPGTRLLVL.

The genes are TRBV7-9 and TRBJ2-6; possible D gene TRBD1, 6 bases. The CDR3 is made up of 17 amino acids. Trimming took 5 bases from V and 0 from J, leaving 14 bases between them. Germline V CDR1 and CDR2: SEHNR, FQNEAQ (reference sequence). This CDR3 is CASSPLQGSSGANVLTF. CDR3 nucleotides: TGTGCCAGCAGCCCTCTACAGGGTAGCTCTGGGGCCAACGTCCTGACTTTC.

This clone came up once. The V call is TRBV25-1, the J call TRBJ2-6; D is perhaps TRBD1 (5 bases). The CDR3 extends over 18 amino acids. V lost 4 bases to trimming and J lost 0 bases, with 16 bases between them. Germline V gene lookup returns CDR1 MGHDK and CDR2 SYGVNS. The CDR3 sequence: CASSGLDQGYSGANVLTF. As DNA, the CDR3 is TGTGCCAGCAGTGGCCTAGATCAGGGTTACTCTGGGGCCAACGTCCTGACTTTC.

The gene calls are TRBV10-3 and TRBJ2-3, with 7 bases identical to TRBD2. CDR3 length: 15 amino acids. J gave up 0 bases and V 2 bases, and 2 bases lay outside the gene matches. CDR1 and CDR2 from the germline V gene are ENHRY and SYGVKD. The CDR3: CAISEGRGSTDTQYF. As DNA, the CDR3 is TGTGCCATCAGTGAGGGGCGGGGGAGCACAGATACGCAGTATTTT.

This chain joins TRBV6-6 and TRBJ2-3; weak D call: TRBD1 (5 bases). From germline, CDR1 is MNHNY and CDR2 SVGAGI (reference sequence). This CDR3 has 15 residues. The V and J ends lost 6 bases and 3 bases respectively, with 16 bases between them. CDR3 nucleotides: TGTGCCAGCAGAAACCATTGGGGCGTTACAGATACGCAGTATTTT. This sequence encodes CASRNHWGVTDTQYF.

V gene TRBV5-4 combines with J gene TRBJ2-7; possibly TRBD1 for D (5 bases). This CDR3 region has 13 residues. The germline V gene has CDR1 SGHNT and CDR2 YYREEE (reference sequence). Between the trimmed V and J ends, which lost 0 bases and 5 bases, there was a span of 9 bases. CDR3: CASSLDRSNEQYF. Written as DNA, the CDR3 is TGTGCCAGCAGCTTGGACAGGAGCAACGAGCAGTACTTC.

This clone was detected only once. The rearrangement joins TRBV29-1 to TRBJ2-1; 12 bases are shared with TRBD2. V gave up 3 bases and J gave up 12 bases; unmatched junction bases: 9. In germline, CDR1 is SQVTM, CDR2 ANQGSEA. The CDR3 contains 14 residues. The CDR3 spells CSVDLLAGGGGQFF. The CDR3 DNA reads as TGCAGCGTTGATTTGCTAGCGGGAGGGGGTGGGCAGTTCTTC.

The chain joins TRBV6-1 to TRBJ2-7; D unclear. CDR1 and CDR2 from the germline V gene are MNHNS and SASEGT. The CDR3 loop spans 16 amino acids. The V end was cut by 2 bases, the J end by 0 bases, with 14 bases between. CDR3 sequence reads: CASSELRWHDSYEQYF. As DNA, the CDR3 is TGTGCCAGCAGTGAACTTCGCTGGCACGACTCCTACGAGCAGTACTTC.

The chain links TRBV28 to TRBJ1-5, with D perhaps TRBD1 (6 bases). The CDR3 covers 15 residues. The V gene lost 4 bases and the J gene lost 2 bases, with 12 bases spanning the gap. Per germline, CDR1 MDHEN and CDR2 SYDVKM. CDR3 nucleotides: TGTGCCAGCAGTTCCTCAACAGGGCGCAATCAGCCCCAGCATTTT. Its translation: CASSSSTGRNQPQHF.

Note on this clone: The germline gene is not matched at one end of the junction; a read error may be the cause. This chain connects TRBV28 to TRBJ1-5, with D possibly being TRBD1 (5 bases). The CDR3 is 13 amino acids. From germline, CDR1 is MDHEN and CDR2 SYDVKM. In DNA form, the CDR3 reads TGTGCCAGCAGTTTAGGGGGGAATCGGCCCCAGCATTTT. It translates to CASSLGGNRPQHF.

The rearrangement joins TRBV4-2 to TRBJ2-1; 10 nucleotides line up with TRBD2. The CDR3 length is 16 residues. Germline lookup yields CDR1 LGHNA and CDR2 YNFKEQ. Trimming at V came to 0 bases and at J to 7 bases, leaving 6 bases not matched to a gene. Here the CDR3 DNA reads TGTGCCAGCAGCCAAGATCCCAGCGGGGGGGCTAATGAGCAGTTCTTC. It yields the protein CASSQDPSGGANEQFF.

This clone came up once. The chain couples TRBV6-5 to TRBJ2-7; a possible D gene is TRBD1 (5 bases). This CDR3 spans 14 amino acids. Germline-derived CDR1 and CDR2 are MNHEY and SVGAGI. V was clipped by 6 bases and J by 2 bases, with 14 bases between them. Written as DNA, the CDR3 is TGTGCCAGCAGAGCCACGGCAGGGACCTACGAGCAGTACTTC. Its protein is CASRATAGTYEQYF.

CDR3: CASGLGLTGELFF. CDR3 sequence (DNA): TGTGCCAGCGGGTTGGGACTCACCGGGGAGCTGTTTTTT. The rearrangement uses TRBV19 and TRBJ2-2, with a tentative D call TRBD2 (6 bases). This CDR3 contains 13 residues. Trimming shortened V by 9 bases and J by 4 bases, and 12 bases separated the two germline ends. Germline assignment: CDR1 LNHDA and CDR2 SQIVND (reference sequence).

The chain combines TRBV27 with TRBJ2-7, with D perhaps TRBD2 (6 bases). The germline V gene encodes CDR1 MNHEY and CDR2 SMNVEV (reference sequence). V lost 2 bases, J lost 7 bases, and 9 bases lay in between. The CDR3 length is 12 residues. The CDR3 reads CASSLPRGEQYF. For the CDR3, the DNA is TGTGCCAGCAGTTTACCCCGGGGGGAGCAGTACTTC.

This sequence joins TRBV11-2 and TRBJ2-7; TRBD1 is a possible D gene (7 bases). V gave up 6 bases and J gave up 2 bases, with 14 bases separating them. Germline V gene lookup returns CDR1 SGHAT and CDR2 FQNNGV. The CDR3 has 14 amino acids. The CDR3, as DNA: TGTGCCAGCAGTCTATCAGGGGGGCCCTACGAGCAGTACTTC. As protein: CASSLSGGPYEQYF.

The V call is TRBV27, the J call TRBJ1-2; a weak D match, TRBD1 (6 bases). The V end was cut by 8 bases, the J end by 4 bases, with 14 bases between. CDR3 length: 13 amino acids. Per germline, CDR1 MNHEY and CDR2 SMNVEV (reference sequence). The CDR3 sequence is CASGITGIYGYTF. As DNA, the CDR3 is TGTGCCAGCGGAATCACAGGGATCTATGGCTACACCTTC.